This TCR beta chain was observed in a study of CD8+ T cells in alopecia areata. About the study: Administration of oral tofacitinib to treated patients was at 5 to 10 mg twice daily.

Trimming took off 5 bases at V and 4 bases at J, with 6 bases between the two ends. Germline lookup yields CDR1 DFQATT and CDR2 SNEGSKA (reference sequence). This CDR3 contains 11 residues. Investigators isolated RNA and reverse transcribed it into cDNA to act as the sequencing template. Data came from immunoSEQ multiplex PCR; TCRdb stores just in-frame clones and leaves some out. The data show about 88,000 clones, roughly 46% seen once. This clone was observed a few times. Its antigen is undetermined. Indicated treatment: oral pan-JAK inhibitor, 5-10 mg twice daily. Study findings and constraints: Expanded CD8+ clones among the top 100, and scalp clonality, were significantly decreased by tofacitinib. Only one nonresponder was present, which leaves the link between baseline CD8+ expansion and response uncertain. Alopecia totalis/universalis scalp especially showed more expanded CD8+ clones than normal scalp.

This rearrangement joins TRBV20-1 to TRBJ2-1; D not certain. The sequences come from CD8+ T cells sorted from blood, collected at week 24, from a patient treated with tofacitinib. The clonotype was recovered from a human donor with alopecia areata. CDR3 sequence: CSAPIYNEQFF. CDR3 nucleotides: TGCAGTGCTCCGATATACAATGAGCAGTTCTTC.